This TCR beta chain emerged from a study of shared clonotypes between healthy human individuals. Concerning this clone: The antigen remains unidentified.

General study results and limits: Estimated richness values were generally larger in naive subsets than in memory subsets.

Sorted-subset replicate PCR reactions contained roughly 200 ng DNA, corresponding to approximately 30,000 T cell genomes. The repertoire was sequenced with immunoSEQ multiplex PCR; TCRdb's copy has only in-frame clones and lacks some. This sample has hundreds of thousands of clones, with about 74% found just once. J lost 5 bases, V lost 4 bases, and 8 bases had no gene match. CDR3 size: 16 residues. Per the germline V gene, CDR1 is SNHLY and CDR2 is FYNNEI. The sequenced material came from memory CD4+ T cells sorted from blood. As for subset: CD45RA-negative fraction. The source is a woman in her 30s in good health. This chain uses TRBV2 with TRBJ2-1, with 10 bases matching TRBD2. CDR3 bases: TGTGCCAGCAGTGCCCTAGCGGGAGTAAGGGACAATGAGCAGTTCTTC. It translates to CASSALAGVRDNEQFF. Based on the CDR3 plus reference TRBV2 and TRBJ2-1, the full variable domain is EPEVTQTPSHQVTQMGQEVILRCVPISNHLYFYWYRQILGQKVEFLVSFYNNEISEKSEIFDDQFSVERPDGSNFTLKIRSTKLEDSAMYFCASSALAGVRDNEQFFGPGTRLTVL.